The 31 T cell receptor beta chains listed next were all sequenced from one sample in a study of cytomegalovirus exposure and HLA in healthy donors. 13 Jbeta primers and 60 Vbeta primers were used for the PCR. Libraries were prepared by immunoSEQ multiplex PCR; TCRdb keeps only in-frame clonotypes and omits some of them. Of just over 150,000 clones listed, about 80% are singletons. Sequenced material: PBMCs. The receptors shown here come from a woman aged 45-65 years in good health and CMV-seropositive.

This clone was picked up a small number of times. J is TRBJ1-4 and V is TRBV7-9, with 9 bases identical to TRBD1. Trimming cost V 0 bases and J 5 bases; bases outside gene matches: 1. The CDR3 spans 15 residues. The germline V gene encodes CDR1 SEHNR and CDR2 FQNEAQ (reference sequence). For the CDR3, the DNA is TGTGCCAGCAGCTTAGCCGGGACAGGGAATGAAAAACTGTTTTTT. This codes for CASSLAGTGNEKLFF.

The V and J genes are TRBV5-1 and TRBJ2-1; weak D call: TRBD1 (7 bases). Trimming removed 7 bases from V and 4 bases from J, with 18 bases in between. Germline V gene sequence: CDR1 SGHRS, CDR2 YFSETQ. The CDR3 loop spans 15 amino acids. The CDR3 here is CASQRAGQLYNEQFF. The CDR3 DNA sequence: TGCGCCAGCCAGAGGGCGGGACAGCTATACAATGAGCAGTTCTTC.

The V call is TRBV6-5, the J call TRBJ1-2, with 7 bases identical to TRBD1. The J segment lost 4 bases and the V segment lost 6 bases, leaving 11 bases of the junction unmatched. Germline assignment: CDR1 MNHEY and CDR2 SVGAGI. The CDR3 covers 15 residues. CDR3 coding DNA: TGTGCCAGCAGCCCCGACAGGGACGGGAGCTATGGCTACACCTTC. Its protein product is CASSPDRDGSYGYTF.

The chain is built from TRBV10-2 and TRBJ2-1; D may be TRBD1 (5 bases). CDR1 is WSHSY, CDR2 SAAADI, per germline. This CDR3 has 12 residues. With 9 bases removed from V and 3 bases from J, the gap between germline ends came to 9 bases. For the CDR3, the DNA is TGCGCCAGTCGAACAGGCTACAATGAGCAGTTCTTC. Translating it yields CASRTGYNEQFF.

This clone appeared a few times. The genes are TRBV6-6 and TRBJ2-4, with 8 bases identical to TRBD1. The CDR3 contains 12 residues. Losses at the gene ends were 6 bases for V and 16 bases for J; bases not matched to a gene: 11. Germline-derived CDR1 and CDR2 are MNHNY and SVGAGI (reference sequence). In nucleotides, the CDR3 is TGTGCCAGCAGAGCAGGGGGCGGTACCCCATACTTC. Encoded protein: CASRAGGGTPYF.

The J gene is TRBJ1-2, the V gene TRBV4-1, with D possibly TRBD1 on 5 matching bases. V lost 3 bases and J 7 bases, leaving 15 bases between the germline ends. The V gene's germline CDR1 is MGHRA and CDR2 YSYEKL. CDR3 size: 14 residues. CDR3 coding DNA: TGCGCCAGCAGCCAGGCGATGGGGCAGTCTGGCTACACCTTC. Protein sequence: CASSQAMGQSGYTF.

The chain has TRBV5-8 and TRBJ2-1; 8 bases match TRBD1. The length of the CDR3 is 14 residues. Per the germline V gene, CDR1 is SGHTS and CDR2 is YDEGEE. V lost 2 bases to trimming and J lost 7 bases; unmatched junction nucleotides: 5. In DNA, the CDR3 is TGTGCCAGCAGCTTTGGACAGGGAAGGAATGAGCAGTTCTTC. It encodes CASSFGQGRNEQFF.

This clone is a singleton in its sample. This rearrangement joins TRBV6-1 to TRBJ1-2, with D tentatively TRBD1 (5 bases). The CDR3 loop spans 13 amino acids. CDR1 and CDR2 (germline): MNHNS, SASEGT. Trimming removed 7 bases at V and 4 bases at J, with 13 bases between. The CDR3 sequence: CASTELDTYGYTF. The CDR3 DNA reads TGTGCCAGCACAGAATTGGACACCTATGGCTACACCTTC.

The chain recombines TRBV2 with TRBJ2-1; tentative D call: TRBD2 (6 bases). V was shortened by 7 bases and J by 8 bases, with 18 bases between the two germline ends. This CDR3 is 14 amino acids long. CDR1 SNHLY and CDR2 FYNNEI come from the germline V gene. The CDR3 DNA reads TGTGCCAGCACCTCACGGATAGCTAGCGATGAGCAGTTCTTC. Its protein is CASTSRIASDEQFF.

Note on this clone: The sample holds other DNA sequences that translate to the same CDR3. The V and J genes are TRBV29-1 and TRBJ2-1; weak D call: TRBD2 (6 bases). Per the germline V gene, CDR1 is SQVTM and CDR2 is ANQGSEA. Trimming removed 4 bases at V and 3 bases at J, with 19 bases between. This CDR3 is 16 amino acids long. CDR3 sequence reads: CSVVSGGPANYNEQFF. CDR3 coding DNA: TGCAGCGTTGTGAGCGGAGGGCCCGCAAACTACAATGAGCAGTTCTTC.

The chain combines TRBV30 with TRBJ1-5; no clear D gene. V lost 2 bases, J lost 1 base, and 9 bases lay in between. This CDR3 is 14 amino acids long. Germline assignment: CDR1 GTSNPN and CDR2 SVGIG (reference sequence). This chain's CDR3 is CAWSTTSSNQPQHF. CDR3 in DNA: TGTGCCTGGAGTACGACATCGAGCAATCAGCCCCAGCATTTT.

The J gene is TRBJ2-3, the V gene TRBV5-1; 7 nucleotides match TRBD2. This CDR3 has 15 residues. V lost 1 base to trimming and J lost 5 bases; unmatched junction nucleotides: 7. Germline V gene lookup returns CDR1 SGHRS and CDR2 YFSETQ. The CDR3 DNA reads TGCGCCAGCAGCTTGTTGCGGGGGAGAGGAGATACGCAGTATTTT. It is translated as CASSLLRGRGDTQYF.

The chain employs TRBV7-9 and TRBJ2-3, with TRBD2 matching over 7 bases. Unmatched junction bases numbered 9, after V lost 6 bases and J lost 0 bases. CDR1 is SEHNR, CDR2 FQNEAQ, per germline (reference sequence). The CDR3 contains 16 residues. The DNA of the CDR3 is TGTGCCAGCAGGTCGGGGGGAACTCCTAGCACAGATACGCAGTATTTT. It is translated as CASRSGGTPSTDTQYF.

The CDR3 sequence is CASAIRQGINTIYF. Here the CDR3 DNA reads TGTGCCAGCGCGATAAGACAGGGTATAAACACCATATATTTT. The chain has TRBV7-2 and TRBJ1-3; TRBD1 aligns across 7 bases. V gave up 8 bases and J gave up 6 bases; unmatched junction bases: 10. The CDR3 totals 14 residues. CDR1 SGHTA and CDR2 FQGNSA come from the germline V gene.

The V call is TRBV7-6, the J call TRBJ2-3, with D possibly matching TRBD1 (6 bases). This CDR3 region has 16 residues. Trimming shortened V by 1 base and J by 1 base, and 12 bases separated the two germline ends. From germline, CDR1 is SGHVS and CDR2 FNYEAQ. The CDR3 sequence is CASSLGTGKGTDTQYF. CDR3 nucleotides: TGTGCCAGCAGCTTAGGAACAGGGAAAGGCACAGATACGCAGTATTTT. The entire variable domain, with the rest obtained from reference TRBV7-6 and TRBJ2-3, is as follows: GAGVSQSPRYKVTKRGQDVALRCDPISGHVSLYWYRQALGQGPEFLTYFNYEAQQDKSGLPNDRFSAERPEGSISTLTIQRTEQRDSAMYRCASSLGTGKGTDTQYFGPGTRLTVL.

The genes are TRBV9 and TRBJ1-6; 11 nucleotides align to TRBD1. The CDR3 sequence is 18 residues long. Germline CDR1 and CDR2: SGDLS and YYNGEE. The junction had 12 bases not matched to a gene; V was cut back by 4 bases and J by 6 bases. This CDR3 reads CASSPGQGVYSSNSPLHF. The CDR3 bases are TGTGCCAGCAGCCCGGGACAGGGGGTGTATAGTTCTAATTCACCCCTCCACTTT.

This clone has only a few counts. The V gene is TRBV6-5, the J gene TRBJ2-7; D might be TRBD2 (6 bases). The CDR3 consists of 15 residues. Germline V gives CDR1 MNHEY, CDR2 SVGAGI. V lost 2 bases and J 1 base, leaving 12 bases between the germline ends. The CDR3 loop is CASSYGAGLSYEQYF. The CDR3 coding sequence is TGTGCCAGCAGTTACGGCGCAGGACTATCCTACGAGCAGTACTTC.

This rearrangement joins TRBV15 to TRBJ2-7, with 8 nucleotides matching TRBD1. Unmatched junction bases numbered 8, after V lost 1 base and J lost 6 bases. The germline V gene has CDR1 LNHNV and CDR2 YYDKDF (reference sequence). The CDR3 has 15 residues. The CDR3 nucleotides read TGTGCCACCAGCAGAGGAGGGACAGGTGGTCTCGAGCAGTACTTC. It translates to CATSRGGTGGLEQYF.

This chain joins TRBV4-2 and TRBJ2-1, with TRBD2 matching 9 bases. Germline CDR1 LGHNA, CDR2 YNFKEQ. The ends lost 5 bases at V and 3 bases at J; junction bases unmatched: 5. The length of the CDR3 is 15 residues. The CDR3 sequence: CASSYRGGDYNEQFF. The CDR3 coding sequence is TGTGCCAGCAGCTACCGCGGGGGGGACTACAATGAGCAGTTCTTC.

This clone was counted a single time. V and J are TRBV30 and TRBJ2-3; 8 bases are a match to TRBD2. V lost 1 base and J lost 1; bases outside the gene matches: 7. Per germline, CDR1 GTSNPN and CDR2 SVGIG (reference sequence). The CDR3 has 16 residues. CDR3: CAWSGSGGKGTDTQYF. The CDR3 region has the DNA TGTGCCTGGAGTGGGTCGGGGGGGAAAGGCACAGATACGCAGTATTTT.

The chain couples TRBV7-2 to TRBJ1-2, with unresolved D. The CDR3 loop spans 13 amino acids. The ends were cut back, 5 bases at V and 4 bases at J, with 11 bases in the middle. Germline CDR1 SGHTA, CDR2 FQGNSA. The CDR3 sequence is CASSPTARYGYTF. CDR3 nucleotides: TGTGCCAGCAGCCCAACCGCGCGCTATGGCTACACCTTC.

The chain combines TRBV9 with TRBJ2-3; weak D call: TRBD2 (5 bases). CDR3 length: 17 amino acids. V gave up 0 bases and J gave up 4 bases, with 18 bases separating them. The germline V gene has CDR1 SGDLS and CDR2 YYNGEE. CDR3 bases: TGTGCCAGCAGCGTAGGGGTCGGGAAAGGAGGCGCAGATACGCAGTATTTT. Translating gives CASSVGVGKGGADTQYF.

The rearrangement joins TRBV9 to TRBJ1-2; D might be TRBD1 (6 bases). Trimming stripped 4 bases from V and 8 bases from J, with 15 bases between. The germline V gene has CDR1 SGDLS and CDR2 YYNGEE. The CDR3 is 13 amino acids. The CDR3 DNA reads TGTGCCAGCAGCCCCGAACAGGGTCGCGGCTACACCTTC. This codes for CASSPEQGRGYTF.

The V gene is TRBV30, the J gene TRBJ2-5; 14 bases match TRBD2. CDR3 length: 13 amino acids. CDR1 GTSNPN and CDR2 SVGIG come from the germline V gene (reference sequence). J was trimmed by 7 bases and V by 7 bases; bases with no gene match: 5. The CDR3 nucleotides are TGTGCCTCCGGACTAGCGGGGGGTAGGACCCAGTACTTC. Amino acids: CASGLAGGRTQYF.

The chain is built from TRBV5-6 and TRBJ2-7; 8 positions agree with TRBD1. Germline loops: CDR1 SGHDT, CDR2 YYEEEE. With 5 bases clipped from V and 7 bases from J, the junction kept 8 bases outside the gene matches. This CDR3 region has 13 residues. CDR3 nucleotides: TGTGCCAGCAGGGGGACAGGTCGAGGGGAGCAGTACTTC. This gives the protein CASRGTGRGEQYF.

The rearrangement uses TRBV10-1 and TRBJ1-1; maybe TRBD1 (6 bases). This CDR3 spans 17 amino acids. Germline CDR1 and CDR2: WNHNN and SYGVQD (reference sequence). Deletions cut 7 bases from V and 0 bases from J, with 21 bases between. DNA of the CDR3: TGCGCCAGCACCCCAGGTTCAGGGGCGAGGATGAACACTGAAGCTTTCTTT. Its protein is CASTPGSGARMNTEAFF.

The rearrangement joins TRBV27 to TRBJ1-2, with D tentatively TRBD1 (6 bases). Germline V gene sequence: CDR1 MNHEY, CDR2 SMNVEV (reference sequence). The V end was cut by 5 bases, the J end by 8 bases, with 15 bases between. The length of the CDR3 is 13 residues. CDR3 region: CASSQGHSGGYTF. The CDR3 DNA follows: TGTGCCAGCAGTCAGGGACACAGCGGCGGCTACACCTTC.

V gene TRBV6-4 combines with J gene TRBJ1-4; no reliable D call. This CDR3 has 10 amino acids. The germline CDR1 and CDR2 sequences are MRHNA and SNTAGT. V was cut by 11 bases and J by 5 bases, with 6 bases left in between. CDR3 sequence: CAGSNEKLFF. The CDR3, as DNA: TGTGCCGGCTCGAATGAAAAACTGTTTTTT.

The chain links TRBV2 to TRBJ2-3, with TRBD2 matching 10 bases. Trimming cost V 4 bases and J 6 bases; bases outside gene matches: 7. CDR3 length: 15 residues. Germline lookup yields CDR1 SNHLY and CDR2 FYNNEI. The DNA of the CDR3 is TGTGCCAGCAGTGTTAGCGGGGGGCGAGGGGATACGCAGTATTTT. Amino acid sequence: CASSVSGGRGDTQYF.

The J gene is TRBJ1-2, the V gene TRBV2; D might be TRBD1 (5 bases). Germline loops: CDR1 SNHLY, CDR2 FYNNEI. Trimming removed 5 bases at V and 2 bases at J, with 9 bases between. This CDR3 is 13 amino acids long. CDR3 protein: CASSSGENYGYTF. CDR3 DNA: TGTGCCAGCAGTTCGGGGGAGAACTATGGCTACACCTTC.

The chain uses TRBV6-5 and TRBJ2-7, with D possibly matching TRBD1 (6 bases). CDR1 and CDR2 (germline): MNHEY, SVGAGI. The CDR3 runs 13 residues. The V end lost 6 bases, the J end lost 3 bases, and 12 bases lay between the germline ends. CDR3 sequence reads: CASSSTGNYEQYF. As DNA, the CDR3 is TGTGCCAGCAGCTCGACAGGAAACTACGAGCAGTACTTC.